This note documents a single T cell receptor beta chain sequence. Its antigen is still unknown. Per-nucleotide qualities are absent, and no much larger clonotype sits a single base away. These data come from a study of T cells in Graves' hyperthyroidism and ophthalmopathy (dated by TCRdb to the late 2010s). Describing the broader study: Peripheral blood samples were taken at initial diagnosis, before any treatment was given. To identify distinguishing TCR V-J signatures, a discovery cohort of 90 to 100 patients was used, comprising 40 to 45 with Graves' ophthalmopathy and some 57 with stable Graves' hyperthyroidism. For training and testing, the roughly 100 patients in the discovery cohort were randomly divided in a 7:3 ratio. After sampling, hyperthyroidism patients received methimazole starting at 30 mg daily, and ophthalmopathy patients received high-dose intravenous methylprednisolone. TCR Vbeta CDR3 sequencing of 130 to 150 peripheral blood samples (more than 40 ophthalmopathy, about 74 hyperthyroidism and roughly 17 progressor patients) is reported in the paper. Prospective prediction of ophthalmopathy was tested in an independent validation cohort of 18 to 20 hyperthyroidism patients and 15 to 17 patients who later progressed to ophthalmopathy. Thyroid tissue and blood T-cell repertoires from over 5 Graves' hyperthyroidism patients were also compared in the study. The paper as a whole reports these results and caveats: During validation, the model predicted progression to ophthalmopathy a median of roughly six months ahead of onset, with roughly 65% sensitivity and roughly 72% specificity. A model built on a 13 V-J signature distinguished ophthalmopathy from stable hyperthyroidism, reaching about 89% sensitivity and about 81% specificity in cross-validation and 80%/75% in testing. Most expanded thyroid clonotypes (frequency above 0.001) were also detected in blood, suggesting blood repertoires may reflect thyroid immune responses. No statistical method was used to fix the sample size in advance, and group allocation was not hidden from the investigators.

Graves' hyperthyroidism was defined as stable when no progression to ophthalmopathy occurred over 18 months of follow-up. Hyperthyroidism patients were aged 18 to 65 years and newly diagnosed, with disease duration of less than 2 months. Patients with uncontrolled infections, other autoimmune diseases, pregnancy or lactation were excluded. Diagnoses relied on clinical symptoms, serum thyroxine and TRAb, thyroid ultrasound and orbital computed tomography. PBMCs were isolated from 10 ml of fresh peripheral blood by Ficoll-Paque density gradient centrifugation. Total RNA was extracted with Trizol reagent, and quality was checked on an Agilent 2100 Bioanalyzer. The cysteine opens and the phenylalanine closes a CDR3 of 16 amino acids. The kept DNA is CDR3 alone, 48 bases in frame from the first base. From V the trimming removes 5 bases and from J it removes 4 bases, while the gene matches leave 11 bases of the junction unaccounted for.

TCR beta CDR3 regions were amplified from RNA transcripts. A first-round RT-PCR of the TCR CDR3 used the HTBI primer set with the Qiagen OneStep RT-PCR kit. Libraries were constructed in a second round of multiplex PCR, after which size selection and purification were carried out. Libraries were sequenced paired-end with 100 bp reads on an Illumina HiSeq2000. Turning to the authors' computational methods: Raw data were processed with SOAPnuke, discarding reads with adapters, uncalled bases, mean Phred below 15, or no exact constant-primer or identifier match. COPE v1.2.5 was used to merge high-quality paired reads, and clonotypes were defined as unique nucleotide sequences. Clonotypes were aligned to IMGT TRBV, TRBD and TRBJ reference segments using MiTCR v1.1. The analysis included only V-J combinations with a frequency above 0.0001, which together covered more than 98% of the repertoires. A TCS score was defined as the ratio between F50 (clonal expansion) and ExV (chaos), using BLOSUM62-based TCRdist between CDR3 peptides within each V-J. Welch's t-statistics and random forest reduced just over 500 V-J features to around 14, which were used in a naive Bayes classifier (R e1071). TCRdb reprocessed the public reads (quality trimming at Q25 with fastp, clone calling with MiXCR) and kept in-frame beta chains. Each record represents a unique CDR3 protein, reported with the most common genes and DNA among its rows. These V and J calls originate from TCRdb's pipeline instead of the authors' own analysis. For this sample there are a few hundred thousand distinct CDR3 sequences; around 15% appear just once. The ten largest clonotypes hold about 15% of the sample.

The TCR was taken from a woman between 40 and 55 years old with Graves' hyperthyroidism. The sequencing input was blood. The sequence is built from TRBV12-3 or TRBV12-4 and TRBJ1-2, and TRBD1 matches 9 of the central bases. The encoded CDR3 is CASSIRGTGRLYGYTF. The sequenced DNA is TGTGCCAGCAGTATCCGCGGGACAGGGCGGCTCTATGGCTACACCTTC.